Shown below are 29 T cell receptor beta chains from a single sample sequenced in a study of tumor-infiltrating lymphocytes in primary liver carcinoma. TCR beta cDNA was made from 400 to 500 ng total RNA with a constant-region primer. It was through three nested multiplex PCR rounds of slightly modified ARM-PCR that TCR beta libraries arose. In the first two PCR rounds, TRBV1-TRBV30 forward primers were paired with a C-beta reverse primer, and each round lasted nine to ten cycles. Each CDR3 protein gets one entry after TCRdb re-called the multiplex PCR reads with MiXCR. The profile shows about 320,000 distinct CDR3 sequences, 65% of them singletons. RNA isolated from unsorted whole blood supplied the blood RNA, with germline DNA also extracted. Sequences were obtained from peripheral blood. Source of these receptors: a man aged 40-49 years with primary liver carcinoma and hepatitis B virus infection.

On this clonotype itself: One junction end does not reproduce the germline sequence, and a read error may be involved. The chain carries TRBV6-1 and TRBJ2-7; D is possibly TRBD2 (6 bases). From germline, CDR1 is MNHNS and CDR2 SASEGT. The CDR3 has 15 amino acids. CDR3 in DNA: TGTGCCAGCAGGGTGACCGGGACGGGAGCCTACAAGCAGTACTTC. Translation: CASRVTGTGAYKQYF.

In its sample, this clonotype was seen a few times. The chain uses TRBV6-6 and TRBJ2-3; D is ambiguous. This CDR3 comprises 16 residues. Germline V gives CDR1 MNHNY, CDR2 SVGAGI (reference sequence). Trimming left V 7 bases short and J 0 bases short, with 17 bases between. This CDR3 reads CASNPHATTSTDTQYF. In DNA, the CDR3 is TGTGCCAGCAACCCGCACGCCACTACTAGCACAGATACGCAGTATTTT.

The rearrangement links TRBV5-6 to TRBJ2-1; the match to TRBD2 covers 11 bases. Germline CDR1 SGHDT, CDR2 YYEEEE. This CDR3 region has 11 residues. The V gene end was trimmed by 6 bases and the J gene end by 14 bases; junction bases not matched to a gene: 4. In DNA form, the CDR3 reads TGTGCCAGCAACCTTAGCGGGAGGGAGTTCTTC. Its translation: CASNLSGREFF.

With regard to this clonotype: Since a much larger clone is just one base distant, this may be a read error. The genes are TRBV30 and TRBJ2-7; possibly TRBD2 for D (6 bases). Trimming removed 7 bases at V and 1 base at J, with 11 bases between. CDR1 is GTSNPN, CDR2 SVGIG, per germline (reference sequence). This CDR3 comprises 12 residues. CDR3: CASLGLSYEQYF. The CDR3 DNA reads TGTGCCTCCCTGGGACTGTCCTACGAGCAGTACTTC.

Comments on this clonotype: One end of the junction does not line up with germline, which may come from a read error. The chain has TRBV7-8 and TRBJ2-1, with D possibly matching TRBD2 (5 bases). The CDR3 spans 15 residues. Per germline, CDR1 SGHVS and CDR2 FQNEAQ. The CDR3 protein is CASSLAGAFTDEQLF. The CDR3 nucleotides are TGTGCCAGCAGCTTAGCGGGAGCGTTTACAGATGAGCAGCTCTTC.

This clonotype was observed at least ten times. The V and J genes are TRBV4-3 and TRBJ2-1; TRBD2 aligns across 10 bases. Germline CDR1 LGHNA, CDR2 YSLEER. J lost 8 bases, V lost 3 bases, and 19 bases had no gene match. The CDR3 sequence is 19 residues long. The CDR3: CASSHSPGTSVLGGDEQFF. In DNA form, the CDR3 reads TGCGCCAGCAGCCATTCCCCCGGGACTAGCGTTCTAGGAGGGGATGAGCAGTTCTTC.

A word on this clonotype: At one end, the junction sequence differs from germline, possibly due to a read error. This rearrangement joins TRBV7-9 to TRBJ1-3; the D is unclear. This CDR3 region has 15 residues. Germline CDR1 SEHNR, CDR2 FQNEAQ (reference sequence). CDR3 DNA sequence: TGTGCCAGCAGCTTAGCGCTTGGCTCTGGAAACACCATATACTTT. Translation: CASSLALGSGNTIYF.

The rearrangement joins TRBV30 to TRBJ2-2, with TRBD2 matching over 15 bases. The CDR3 has 15 residues. Germline CDR1 reads GTSNPN; CDR2 reads SVGIG (reference sequence). V was clipped by 8 bases and J by 3 bases; unmatched bases: 4. The CDR3 DNA reads TGTGCCCTTCGGACTAGCGGGAGGGACACCGGGGAGCTGTTTTTT. Amino acids: CALRTSGRDTGELFF.

This clonotype was recorded at least ten times. This chain links TRBV12-3 or TRBV12-4 with TRBJ2-6, with a tentative D call TRBD2 (7 bases). Trimming stripped 0 bases from V and 4 bases from J, with 10 bases between. The CDR3 is 16 amino acids. The CDR3 DNA follows: TGTGCCAGCAGTTTAGCAGGGGGGGCAGGGGCCAACGTCCTGACTTTC. This gives the protein CASSLAGGAGANVLTF.

With regard to this clonotype: It may be a read error: a sequence one base away is much more abundant. The chain recombines TRBV6-2 or TRBV6-3 with TRBJ2-3, with no clear D. Germline V lookup: CDR1 MNHEY, CDR2 SVGEGT. The CDR3 sequence is 10 residues long. Trimming removed 8 bases from V and 7 bases from J, with 7 bases in between. The CDR3 nucleotides read TGTGCCAGCCGAGGAAATACGCAGTATTTT. As protein: CASRGNTQYF.

To note about this clonotype: Its ends do not fully match the called genes, so a read error is possible. The chain has TRBV7-8 and TRBJ2-2; TRBD1 matches at 11 bases. Germline-derived CDR1 and CDR2 are SGHVS and FQNEAQ. CDR3 length: 16 amino acids. The CDR3 nucleotides are TGTGCCAGCAGCGGGGGGACAGGGGGTTTTAACGGGGAGCCGTTTTTT. This sequence encodes CASSGGTGGFNGEPFF.

A word on this clonotype: A much larger clone lies one base from this, so it may be a read error. The chain recombines TRBV6-9 with TRBJ2-1, with TRBD2 matching 11 bases. Looked up from germline, CDR1 is MNHGY and CDR2 is SVAAGI. CDR3 size: 16 residues. The CDR3: CANSSPTLAGVGEQFF. The CDR3, as DNA: TGTGCCAACAGTTCCCCCACACTAGCGGGAGTGGGTGAGCAGTTCTTC.

This chain connects TRBV6-6 to TRBJ2-7, with D tentatively TRBD1 (5 bases). Trimming left V 9 bases short and J 3 bases short, with 12 bases between. There are 12 residues in the CDR3. Germline V gives CDR1 MNHNY, CDR2 SVGAGI (reference sequence). CDR3 loop: CARRVRVYEQYF. The DNA of the CDR3 is TGTGCCAGAAGAGTCAGGGTCTACGAGCAGTACTTC.

Concerning this clonotype itself: A much larger clone sits a single nucleotide away, making a read error possible. The gene calls are TRBV6-5 and TRBJ2-2; D call uncertain. The ends were cut back, 4 bases at V and 6 bases at J, with 12 bases in the middle. This CDR3 has 14 amino acids. Germline CDR1 and CDR2: MNHEY and SVGAGI. This CDR3 is CASSCSILAGELFF. The CDR3 DNA sequence: TGTGCCAGCAGTTGCTCGATTCTAGCCGGGGAGCTGTTTTTT.

Comments on this clonotype: Possible read error: a much larger clone is one base away. V usage is TRBV12-3 or TRBV12-4 and J usage is TRBJ2-1, with D tentatively TRBD2 (9 bases). Trimming removed 5 bases from V and 8 bases from J, with 25 bases in between. The CDR3 contains 17 residues. CDR3 region: CASSGDRRASGIDEQFF. The CDR3 DNA reads TGTGCCAGCAGTGGGGACAGGCGGGCTAGCGGGATCGATGAGCAGTTCTTC.

A word on this clonotype: Just one base apart from a much larger clone, this may be a read error. The chain is built from TRBV6-5 and TRBJ2-5, with D possibly being TRBD2 (5 bases). CDR1 and CDR2 (germline): MNHEY, SVGAGI. This CDR3 comprises 15 residues. Here the CDR3 reads CASSISRAGQETKYF. The CDR3 bases are TGTGCCAGCAGTATATCTCGGGCGGGCCAAGAGACCAAGTACTTC.

The CDR3, as DNA: TGCAGCGCCGCAGGAAAGGGAAACATTCAGTACTTC. Its protein is CSAAGKGNIQYF. The rearrangement links TRBV29-1 to TRBJ2-4; D is ambiguous. This CDR3 has 12 amino acids. Germline assignment: CDR1 SQVTM and CDR2 ANQGSEA. The ends were cut back, 7 bases at V and 6 bases at J, with 13 bases in the middle.

This sequence joins TRBV4-1 and TRBJ2-2, with 8 bases matching TRBD1. The germline CDR1 and CDR2 sequences are MGHRA and YSYEKL. This CDR3 comprises 16 residues. The trim removed 5 bases at V and 2 bases at J, leaving 7 bases unmatched. The CDR3 loop is CASSAPDRGNTGELFF. CDR3 coding DNA: TGCGCCAGCAGCGCCCCAGACAGGGGAAACACCGGGGAGCTGTTTTTT.

There are a few counts of this clonotype. The chain uses TRBV18 and TRBJ2-7, with D possibly being TRBD1 (6 bases). CDR1 and CDR2 from the germline V gene are KGHSH and LQKENI. Trimming took 3 bases from V and 6 from J, leaving 15 bases between them. CDR3 length: 14 residues. In DNA form, the CDR3 reads TGTGCCAGCTCACCTCTAGGGGGTCAAGGCGAGCAGTACTTC. Its translation: CASSPLGGQGEQYF.

Remarks on this clonotype: A much larger clone sits a single nucleotide away, making a read error possible. V is TRBV11-1 and J is TRBJ2-5; 9 positions match TRBD1. This CDR3 comprises 14 residues. Germline V gene data show CDR1 as SGHAT and CDR2 as FQDESV (reference sequence). V lost 8 bases, J lost 3 bases, and 7 bases stayed unmatched. CDR3 coding DNA: TGTGCCAGCCGCAATGGGACAGGGAAAGAGACCCAGTACTTC. Amino acid sequence: CASRNGTGKETQYF.

This clonotype was recorded many times. This sequence joins TRBV29-1 and TRBJ1-5, with 7 nucleotides matching TRBD1. V lost 4 bases and J lost 4; bases outside the gene matches: 1. The CDR3 extends over 12 amino acids. The germline V gene has CDR1 SQVTM and CDR2 ANQGSEA. The CDR3 coding sequence is TGCAGCGTTGGGACAGGTAATCAGCCCCAGCATTTT. This gives the protein CSVGTGNQPQHF.

On this clonotype: Since a much larger clone is just one base distant, this may be a read error. The chain links TRBV4-2 to TRBJ2-3; D is possibly TRBD1 (6 bases). Per germline, CDR1 LGHNA and CDR2 YNFKEQ. Trimming pared 4 bases from V and 6 bases from J, leaving 17 bases between. The CDR3 covers 15 residues. The CDR3: CASSPVSGEWDTQYF. The CDR3 nucleotides are TGTGCCAGCAGCCCGGTATCAGGGGAGTGGGATACGCAGTATTTT.

This clonotype was recorded many times. The J gene is TRBJ1-3, the V gene TRBV29-1, with unresolved D. The CDR3 length is 13 residues. Germline CDR1 is SQVTM and CDR2 is ANQGSEA. The germline V and J ends were trimmed by 0 bases and 3 bases, with 6 bases remaining between them. CDR3 nucleotides: TGCAGCGTTGAAGATCAGCGTGGAAACACCATATATTTT. This encodes CSVEDQRGNTIYF.

Worth noting for this clonotype: This may be a read error: a much more frequent sequence differs by one nucleotide. The chain carries TRBV4-3 and TRBJ2-7; TRBD1 agrees at 8 bases. In germline, CDR1 is LGHNA, CDR2 YSLEER. This CDR3 contains 20 residues. The CDR3 nucleotides read TGCGCCAGCAGCCCAAGACAGCGTAGGACAGGGTTTGGCGTTCCCTACGAGAAGTACTTC. Its translation: CASSPRQRRTGFGVPYEKYF.

To note about this clonotype: A much larger clone lies one base from this, so it may be a read error. The chain links TRBV6-1 to TRBJ2-7, with TRBD1 matching over 7 bases. The CDR3 contains 16 residues. Germline loops: CDR1 MNHNS, CDR2 SASEGT. With V trimmed by 6 bases and J by 7 bases, 18 bases remained unmatched. CDR3 region: CASRKQTGSSYNEQYF. The DNA for the CDR3 is TGTGCCAGCAGAAAACAGACAGGGAGCTCCTACAATGAGCAGTACTTC.

This clonotype was seen a few times. J is TRBJ2-5 and V is TRBV5-1; the D gene is possibly TRBD2 (6 bases). This CDR3 comprises 15 residues. Germline CDR1 and CDR2: SGHRS and YFSETQ. Trimming left V 0 bases short and J 4 bases short, with 13 bases between. The CDR3: CASSLALGGGETQYF. The CDR3 DNA is TGCGCCAGCAGCTTGGCCCTGGGAGGAGGAGAGACCCAGTACTTC.

This chain links TRBV20-1 with TRBJ2-1; D might be TRBD2 (5 bases). Germline V gene data show CDR1 as DFQATT and CDR2 as SNEGSKA (reference sequence). The V and J ends lost 3 bases and 7 bases respectively, with 19 bases between them. This CDR3 is built from 15 residues. The CDR3, as DNA: TGCAGTGCTAGTCGGTTGGAGGCCCTATGGAATGAGCAGTTCTTC. It specifies CSASRLEALWNEQFF.

The chain couples TRBV6-1 to TRBJ2-1; the D gene is possibly TRBD2 (5 bases). Looked up from germline, CDR1 is MNHNS and CDR2 is SASEGT. V was trimmed by 3 bases and J by 0 bases, leaving 12 bases between them. The CDR3 contains 16 residues. CDR3 protein: CASSDIKRSSYNEQFF. CDR3 sequence (DNA): TGTGCCAGCAGTGATATAAAGCGGAGCTCCTACAATGAGCAGTTCTTC.

This clonotype was counted a few times. The J gene is TRBJ2-5, the V gene TRBV5-1; 13 positions agree with TRBD2. V lost 5 bases and J lost 4; bases outside the gene matches: 8. The CDR3 contains 16 residues. The germline CDR1 and CDR2 sequences are SGHRS and YFSETQ. CDR3 in DNA: TGCGCCAGCAGTTTCGGACTAGCGGGAGTGGGAGAGACCCAGTACTTC. Residues: CASSFGLAGVGETQYF.